This T cell receptor beta chain is drawn from a study of T cell responses to AZD1222 COVID-19 vaccine. Study findings and constraints: Seropositivity was recorded at baseline in only a handful of AZD1222 recipients. Unmutated regions of variants are reportedly targeted by nearly half of spike-specific TCRs.

The CDR3 totals 15 residues. Germline V gene sequence: CDR1 SGDLS, CDR2 YYNGEE. The V and J ends lost 0 bases and 4 bases, in that order; junction bases with no gene match: 1. With regard to this clone: What it recognizes is unknown.

Sequencing used immunoSEQ multiplex PCR; TCRdb keeps in-frame clones, though not all of them. This sample has fewer than 110,000 clones; 90% to 95% occur once, and the top ten carry about 20%. The sample here was peripheral blood, taken on day 0 of AZD1222 vaccination. The receptor's source is an adult in good health. This sequence joins TRBV9 and TRBJ2-3; 11 bases align to TRBD2. The CDR3 is CASSVASGGSDTQYF. CDR3 DNA sequence: TGTGCCAGCAGCGTAGCTAGCGGGGGGTCAGATACGCAGTATTTT. Variable domain in full (rest from reference TRBV9 and TRBJ2-3): DSGVTQTPKHLITATGQRVTLRCSPRSGDLSVYWYQQSLDQGLQFLIQYYNGEERAKGNILERFSAQQFPDLHSELNLSSLELGDSALYFCASSVASGGSDTQYFGPGTRLTVL.